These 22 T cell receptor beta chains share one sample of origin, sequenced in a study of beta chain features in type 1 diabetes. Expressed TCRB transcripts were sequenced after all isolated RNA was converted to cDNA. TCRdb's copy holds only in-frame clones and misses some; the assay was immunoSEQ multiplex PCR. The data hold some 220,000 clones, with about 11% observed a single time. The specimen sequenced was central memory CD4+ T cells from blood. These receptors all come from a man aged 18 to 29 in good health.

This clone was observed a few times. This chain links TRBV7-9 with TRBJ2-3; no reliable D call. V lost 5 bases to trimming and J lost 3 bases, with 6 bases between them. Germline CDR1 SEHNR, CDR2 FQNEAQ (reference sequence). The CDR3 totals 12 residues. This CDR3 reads CASSTNTDTQYF. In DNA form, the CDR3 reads TGTGCCAGCAGCACCAATACAGATACGCAGTATTTT.

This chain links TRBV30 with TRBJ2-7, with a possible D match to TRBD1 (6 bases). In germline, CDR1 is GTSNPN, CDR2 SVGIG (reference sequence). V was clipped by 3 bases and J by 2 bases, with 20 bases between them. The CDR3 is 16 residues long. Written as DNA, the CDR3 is TGTGCCTGGAGGGCATCCCGGGACATACTAACCTACGAGCAGTACTTC. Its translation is CAWRASRDILTYEQYF.

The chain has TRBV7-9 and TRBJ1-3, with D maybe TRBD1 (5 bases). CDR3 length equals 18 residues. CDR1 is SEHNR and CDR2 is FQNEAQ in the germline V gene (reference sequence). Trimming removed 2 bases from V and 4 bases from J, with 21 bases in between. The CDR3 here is CASSLWRGASGLGNTIYF. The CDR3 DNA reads TGTGCCAGCAGCTTATGGCGGGGCGCTAGCGGGCTCGGAAACACCATATATTTT.

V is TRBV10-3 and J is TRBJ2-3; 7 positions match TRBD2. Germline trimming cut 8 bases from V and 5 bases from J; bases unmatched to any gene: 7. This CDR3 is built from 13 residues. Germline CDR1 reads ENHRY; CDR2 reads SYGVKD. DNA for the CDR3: TGTGCCATCCGGGCGGGAGTGGGAGATACGCAGTATTTT. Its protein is CAIRAGVGDTQYF.

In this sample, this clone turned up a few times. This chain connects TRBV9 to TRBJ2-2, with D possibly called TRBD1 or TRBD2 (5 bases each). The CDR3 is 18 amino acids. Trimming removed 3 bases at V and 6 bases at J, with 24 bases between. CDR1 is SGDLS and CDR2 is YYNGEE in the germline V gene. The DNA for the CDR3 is TGTGCCAGCAGCGCTAGGGGATTTAACACGGCGGGTCCCGGGGAGCTGTTTTTT. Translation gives CASSARGFNTAGPGELFF.

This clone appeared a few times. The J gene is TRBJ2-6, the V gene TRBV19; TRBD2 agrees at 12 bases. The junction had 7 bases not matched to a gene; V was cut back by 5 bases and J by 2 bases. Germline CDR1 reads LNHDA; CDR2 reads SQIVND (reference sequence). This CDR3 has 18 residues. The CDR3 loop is CASSPRTSGRTGANVLTF. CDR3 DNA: TGTGCCAGTAGTCCCCGCACTAGCGGGAGGACTGGGGCCAACGTCCTGACTTTC.

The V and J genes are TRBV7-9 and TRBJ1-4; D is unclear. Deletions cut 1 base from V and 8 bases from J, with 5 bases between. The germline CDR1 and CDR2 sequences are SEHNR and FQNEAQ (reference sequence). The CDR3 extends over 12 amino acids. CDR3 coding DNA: TGTGCCAGCAGCTTAGTGGGGGAAAAACTGTTTTTT. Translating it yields CASSLVGEKLFF.

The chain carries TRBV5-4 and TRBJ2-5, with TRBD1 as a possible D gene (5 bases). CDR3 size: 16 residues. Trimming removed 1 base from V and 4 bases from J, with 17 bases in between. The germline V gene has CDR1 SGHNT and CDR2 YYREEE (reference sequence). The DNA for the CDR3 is TGTGCCAGCAGCTTGCAAGGGGCCCCTACAGTAGAGACCCAGTACTTC. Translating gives CASSLQGAPTVETQYF.

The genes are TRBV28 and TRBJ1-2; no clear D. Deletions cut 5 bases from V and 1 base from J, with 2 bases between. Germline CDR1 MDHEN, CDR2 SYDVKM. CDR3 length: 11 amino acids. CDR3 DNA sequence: TGTGCCAGCAGTAATAACTATGGCTACACCTTC. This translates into CASSNNYGYTF.

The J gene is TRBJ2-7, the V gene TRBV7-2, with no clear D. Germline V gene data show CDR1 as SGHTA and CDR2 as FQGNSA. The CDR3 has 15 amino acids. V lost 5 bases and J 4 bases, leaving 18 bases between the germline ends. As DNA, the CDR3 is TGTGCCAGCAGCCCCGATGCTGGATTCCGATACGAGCAGTACTTC. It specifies CASSPDAGFRYEQYF.

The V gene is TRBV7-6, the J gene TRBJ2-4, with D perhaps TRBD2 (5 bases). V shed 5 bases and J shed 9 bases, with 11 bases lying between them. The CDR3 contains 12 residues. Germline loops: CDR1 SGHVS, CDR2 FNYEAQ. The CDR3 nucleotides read TGTGCCAGCAGCCCTTCTCGGGGCATTCAGTACTTC. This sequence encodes CASSPSRGIQYF.

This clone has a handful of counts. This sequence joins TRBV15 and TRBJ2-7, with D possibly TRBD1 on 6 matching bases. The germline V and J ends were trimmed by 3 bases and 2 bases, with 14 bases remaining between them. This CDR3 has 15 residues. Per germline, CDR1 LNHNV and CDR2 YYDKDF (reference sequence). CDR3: CATSRGAGVPYEQYF. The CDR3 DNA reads TGTGCCACCAGCAGGGGGGCAGGGGTCCCCTACGAGCAGTACTTC.

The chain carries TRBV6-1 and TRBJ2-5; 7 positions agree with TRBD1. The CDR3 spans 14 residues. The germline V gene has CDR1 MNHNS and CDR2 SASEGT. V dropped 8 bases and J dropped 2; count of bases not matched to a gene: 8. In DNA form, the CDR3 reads TGTGCCAGCGGACGAGGGGGCCGACAAGAGACCCAGTACTTC. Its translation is CASGRGGRQETQYF.

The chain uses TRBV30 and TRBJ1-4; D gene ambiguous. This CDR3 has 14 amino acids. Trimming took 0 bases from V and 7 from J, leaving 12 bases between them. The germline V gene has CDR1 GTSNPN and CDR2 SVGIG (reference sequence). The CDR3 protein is CAWSVLMVTEKLFF. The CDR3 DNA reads TGTGCCTGGAGTGTACTAATGGTGACTGAAAAACTGTTTTTT.

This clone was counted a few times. CDR3: CASSQVTGSPTDTQYF. CDR3 nucleotide sequence: TGTGCCAGCAGCCAAGTGACGGGGAGTCCCACAGATACGCAGTATTTT. The chain joins TRBV14 to TRBJ2-3, with TRBD2 as a possible D gene (5 bases). Between the trimmed V and J ends, which lost 1 base and 2 bases, there was a span of 13 bases. CDR1 is SGHDN, CDR2 FVKESK, per germline. There are 16 residues in the CDR3.

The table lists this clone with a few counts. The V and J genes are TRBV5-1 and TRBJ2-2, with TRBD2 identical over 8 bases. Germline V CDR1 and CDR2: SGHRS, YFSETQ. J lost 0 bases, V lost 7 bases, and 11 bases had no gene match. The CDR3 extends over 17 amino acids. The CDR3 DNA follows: TGCGCCAGCTCACCCAGCGGGAGTCCTTCGAACACCGGGGAGCTGTTTTTT. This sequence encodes CASSPSGSPSNTGELFF.

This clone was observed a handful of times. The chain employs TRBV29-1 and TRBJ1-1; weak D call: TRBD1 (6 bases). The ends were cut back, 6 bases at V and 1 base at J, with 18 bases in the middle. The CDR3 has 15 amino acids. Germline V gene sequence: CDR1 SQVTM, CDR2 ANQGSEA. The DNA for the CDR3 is TGCAGCGTCCCCACTCAGGACAGTGCGAACACTGAAGCTTTCTTT. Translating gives CSVPTQDSANTEAFF. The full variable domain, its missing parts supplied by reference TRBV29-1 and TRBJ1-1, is SAVISQKPSRDICQRGTSLTIQCQVDSQVTMMFWYRQQPGQSLTLIATANQGSEATYESGFVIDKFPISRPNLTFSTLTVSNMSPEDSSIYLCSVPTQDSANTEAFFGQGTRLTVV.

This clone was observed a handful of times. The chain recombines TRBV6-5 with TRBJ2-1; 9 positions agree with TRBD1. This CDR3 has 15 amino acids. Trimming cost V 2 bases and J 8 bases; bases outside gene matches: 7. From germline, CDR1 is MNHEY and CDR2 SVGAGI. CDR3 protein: CASSYTGTGTHEQFF. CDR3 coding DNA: TGTGCCAGCAGTTACACCGGGACAGGGACGCATGAGCAGTTCTTC.

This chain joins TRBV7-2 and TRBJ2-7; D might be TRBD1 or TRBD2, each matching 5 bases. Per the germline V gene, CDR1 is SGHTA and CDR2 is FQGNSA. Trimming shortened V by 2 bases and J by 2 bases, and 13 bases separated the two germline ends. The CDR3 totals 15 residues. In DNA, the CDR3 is TGTGCCAGCAGCTTAAGGGGAGAGGGGACCTACGAGCAGTACTTC. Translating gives CASSLRGEGTYEQYF. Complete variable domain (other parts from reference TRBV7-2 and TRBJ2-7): GAGVSQSPSNKVTEKGKDVELRCDPISGHTALYWYRQSLGQGLEFLIYFQGNSAPDKSGLPSDRFSAERTGGSVSTLTIQRTQQEDSAVYLCASSLRGEGTYEQYFGPGTRLTVT.

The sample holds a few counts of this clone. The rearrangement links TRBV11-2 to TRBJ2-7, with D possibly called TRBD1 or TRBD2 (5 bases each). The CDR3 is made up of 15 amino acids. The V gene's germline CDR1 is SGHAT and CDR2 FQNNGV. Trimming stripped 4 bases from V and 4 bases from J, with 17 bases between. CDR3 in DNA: TGTGCCAGCAGCTATATGACGGGACGGATTTACGAGCAGTACTTC. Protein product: CASSYMTGRIYEQYF.

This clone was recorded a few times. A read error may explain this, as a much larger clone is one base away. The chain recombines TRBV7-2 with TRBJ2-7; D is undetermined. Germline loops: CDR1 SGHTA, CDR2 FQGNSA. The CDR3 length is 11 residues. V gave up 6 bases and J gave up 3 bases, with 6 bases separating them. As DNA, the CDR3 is TGTGCCAGCAGTCGATTCTACGAGCAGTACTTC. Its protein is CASSRFYEQYF. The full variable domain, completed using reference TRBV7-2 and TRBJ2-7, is GAGVSQSPSNKVTEKGKDVELRCDPISGHTALYWYRQSLGQGLEFLIYFQGNSAPDKSGLPSDRFSAERTGGSVSTLTIQRTQQEDSAVYLCASSRFYEQYFGPGTRLTVT.

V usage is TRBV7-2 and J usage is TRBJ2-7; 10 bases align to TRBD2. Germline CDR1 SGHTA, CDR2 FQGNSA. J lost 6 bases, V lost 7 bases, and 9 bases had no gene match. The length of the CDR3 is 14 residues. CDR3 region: CASTVAGGSAEQYF. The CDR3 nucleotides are TGTGCCAGCACCGTAGCGGGAGGATCTGCCGAGCAGTACTTC.